A selection of T cell receptor beta chains follows, all from one sample in a study of cytomegalovirus exposure and HLA in healthy donors. Using immunoSEQ multiplex PCR, the repertoire was profiled, and TCRdb retains in-frame clones only, with some absent. In the table there are under 200,000 clones, about nine tenths of which are singletons. What was sequenced was PBMCs. Every receptor here comes from a woman aged 25-40 years in good health and CMV-seronegative. Both conserved end residues are part of each CDR3. D genes are given only for firm matches. Only part of the rows carry a size: once, few, many, or a class if the clone is expanded.

cdr3_aa: CASGTYGYTF; cdr3_nt: TGTGCCAGCGGTACCTATGGCTACACCTTC; clone_size: .; j_call: TRBJ1-2; d_call: .; v_call: TRBV12-1
cdr3_aa: CASSEDRTDYEQYF; cdr3_nt: TGTGCCAGCAGTGAAGACCGGACAGACTACGAGCAGTACTTC; clone_size: once; j_call: TRBJ2-7; d_call: .; v_call: TRBV6-1
cdr3_aa: CASSPGTLASYEQYF; cdr3_nt: TGTGCCAGCAGCCCTGGGACTCTGGCCTCCTACGAGCAGTACTTC; clone_size: few; j_call: TRBJ2-7; d_call: .; v_call: TRBV7-8
cdr3_aa: CASSLAGRALAAFF; cdr3_nt: TGTGCCAGCAGCTTAGCCGGCAGGGCCCTCGCGGCTTTCTTT; clone_size: few; j_call: TRBJ1-1; d_call: .; v_call: TRBV7-2
cdr3_aa: CASSQGQENQPQHF; cdr3_nt: TGCGCCAGCAGCCAAGGCCAGGAAAATCAGCCCCAGCATTTT; clone_size: many; j_call: TRBJ1-5; d_call: .; v_call: TRBV4-3
cdr3_aa: CASSFSVNTEAFF; cdr3_nt: TGCGCCAGCAGCTTCTCTGTGAACACTGAAGCTTTCTTT; clone_size: once; j_call: TRBJ1-1; d_call: .; v_call: TRBV5-1
cdr3_aa: CASSQDRGAGNTIYF; cdr3_nt: TGCGCCAGCAGCCAAGACAGGGGAGCTGGAAACACCATATATTTT; clone_size: many; j_call: TRBJ1-3; d_call: .; v_call: TRBV4-3
cdr3_aa: CASSSFRGFNYGYTF; cdr3_nt: TGTGCCAGCAGCTCCTTCAGGGGATTTAACTATGGCTACACCTTC; clone_size: once; j_call: TRBJ1-2; d_call: .; v_call: TRBV7-2
cdr3_aa: CSVKGGNEKLFF; cdr3_nt: TGCAGCGTTAAAGGGGGTAATGAAAAACTGTTTTTT; clone_size: .; j_call: TRBJ1-4; d_call: .; v_call: TRBV29-1
cdr3_aa: CASSYSMGSGYTF; cdr3_nt: TGTGCCAGCAGTTACTCGATGGGTTCTGGCTACACCTTC; clone_size: .; j_call: TRBJ1-2; d_call: .; v_call: TRBV6-5
cdr3_aa: CASSQDMGGPYEQYF; cdr3_nt: TGTGCCAGCAGCCAAGATATGGGTGGTCCCTACGAGCAGTACTTC; clone_size: .; j_call: TRBJ2-7; d_call: .; v_call: TRBV4-2
cdr3_aa: CSVETENTGGYTF; cdr3_nt: TGCAGCGTCGAGACGGAAAACACCGGTGGCTACACCTTC; clone_size: .; j_call: TRBJ1-2; d_call: .; v_call: TRBV29-1
cdr3_aa: CASRREGETQYF; cdr3_nt: TGTGCCAGCCGCCGGGAAGGAGAGACCCAGTACTTC; clone_size: .; j_call: TRBJ2-5; d_call: .; v_call: TRBV2